These 3 T cell receptor beta chains were sequenced from one sample in a study of T-cell reconstitution after alpha-beta-depleted transplantation in children. A library of TCRbeta sequences, prepared with unique molecular identifiers, was generated. In TCRdb, the PCR reads were re-called with MiXCR into one record per CDR3 protein. There are around 72,000 distinct CDR3 sequences in the sample; just under 5% occur only once, and under 20% lies in the top ten. The sequencing used PBMCs, mostly from graft donor cells, collected 180 days after TCRalphabeta/CD19-depleted stem cell transplant. The receptors were sampled from a boy in the first two years of life who had a stem cell transplant for acute myeloid leukemia, so the T cells may come from the graft donor.

This clonotype has at least ten counts. The gene calls are TRBV5-6 and TRBJ2-7, with D perhaps matching TRBD1 (9 bases). CDR1 is SGHDT and CDR2 is YYEEEE in the germline V gene. V lost 4 bases and J 2 bases, leaving 19 bases between the germline ends. The CDR3 loop spans 16 amino acids. The CDR3 sequence: CASSPRGGQGTYEQYV. The DNA for the CDR3 is TGTGCCAGCAGCCCCCGGGGGGGACAGGGCACCTACGAGCAGTACGTC.

In its sample, this clonotype was seen many times. This rearrangement joins TRBV11-1 to TRBJ1-6; tentative D call: TRBD1 (5 bases). The CDR3 contains 18 residues. V was shortened by 0 bases and J by 4 bases, with 16 bases between the two germline ends. Germline V gives CDR1 SGHAT, CDR2 FQDESV (reference sequence). The CDR3 region has the DNA TGTGCCAGCAGCTTAGCGCGAGAGGGACCGGCTTATAATTCACCCCTCCACTTT. Amino acid sequence: CASSLAREGPAYNSPLHF.

This clonotype showed up many times. J is TRBJ2-4 and V is TRBV7-2, with unresolved D. This CDR3 contains 15 residues. Trimming pared 2 bases from V and 0 bases from J, leaving 8 bases between. Germline assignment: CDR1 SGHTA and CDR2 FQGNSA. The CDR3 DNA reads TGTGCCAGCAGCTTAACTCACAGAGCCAAAAACATTCAGTACTTC. It encodes CASSLTHRAKNIQYF.